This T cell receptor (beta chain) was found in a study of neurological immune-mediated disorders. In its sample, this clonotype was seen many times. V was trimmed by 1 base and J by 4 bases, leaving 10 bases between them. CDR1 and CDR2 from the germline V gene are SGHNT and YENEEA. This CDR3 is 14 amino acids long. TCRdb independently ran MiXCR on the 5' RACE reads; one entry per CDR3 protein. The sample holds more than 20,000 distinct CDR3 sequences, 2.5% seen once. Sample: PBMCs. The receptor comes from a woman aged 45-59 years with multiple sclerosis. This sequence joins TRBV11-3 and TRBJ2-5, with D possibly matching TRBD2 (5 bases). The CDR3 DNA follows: TGTGCCAGCAGCTTAGGCCTTGGGAGAGAGACCCAGTACTTC. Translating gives CASSLGLGRETQYF.